This record looks at one T cell receptor (beta chain) sequence and its context. These data belong to a study of control samples from healthy donors and cancer patients. The CDR3 covers 14 residues. CDR1 MNHEY and CDR2 SVGAGI come from the germline V gene. Trimming shortened V by 4 bases and J by 4 bases, and 8 bases separated the two germline ends. Libraries were prepared by immunoSEQ multiplex PCR; TCRdb keeps only in-frame clonotypes and omits some of them. Among around 13,000 clones listed, 85% to 95% were seen once. The genes are TRBV6-5 and TRBJ1-6; D ambiguous. The receptor's source is an elderly man with lung cancer. Sequenced: PBMCs. The CDR3 DNA sequence: TGTGCCAGCAGTTTCCTGATATATAATTCACCCCTCCACTTT. It translates to CASSFLIYNSPLHF.